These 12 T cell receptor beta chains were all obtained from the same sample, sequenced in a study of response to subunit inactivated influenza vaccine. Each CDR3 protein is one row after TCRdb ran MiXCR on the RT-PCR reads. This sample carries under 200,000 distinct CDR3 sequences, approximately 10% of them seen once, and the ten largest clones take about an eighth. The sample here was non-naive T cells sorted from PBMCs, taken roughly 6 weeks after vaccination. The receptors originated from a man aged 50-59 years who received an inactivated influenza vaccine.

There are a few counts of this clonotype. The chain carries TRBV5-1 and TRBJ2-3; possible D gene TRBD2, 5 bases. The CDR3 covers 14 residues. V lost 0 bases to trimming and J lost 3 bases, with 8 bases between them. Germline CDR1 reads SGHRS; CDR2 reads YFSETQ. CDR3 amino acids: CASSLGAGTDTQYF. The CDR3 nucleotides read TGCGCCAGCAGCTTGGGGGCGGGTACAGATACGCAGTATTTT.

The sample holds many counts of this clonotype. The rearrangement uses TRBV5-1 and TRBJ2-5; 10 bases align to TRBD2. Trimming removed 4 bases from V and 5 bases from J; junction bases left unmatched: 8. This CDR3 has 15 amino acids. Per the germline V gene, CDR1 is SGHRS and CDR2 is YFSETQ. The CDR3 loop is CASSDGLAGVETQYF. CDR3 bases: TGCGCCAGCAGCGACGGGCTAGCGGGAGTGGAGACCCAGTACTTC.

CDR3 nucleotide sequence: TGTGCCAGCTCACCCGCCGGGACAGGGATCACCGGGGAGCTGTTTTTT. Translating it yields CASSPAGTGITGELFF. The gene calls are TRBV18 and TRBJ2-2, with 9 bases aligning to TRBD1. The germline gives CDR1 KGHSH, CDR2 LQKENI. Germline trimming cut 3 bases from V and 4 bases from J; bases unmatched to any gene: 6. This CDR3 is 16 amino acids long.

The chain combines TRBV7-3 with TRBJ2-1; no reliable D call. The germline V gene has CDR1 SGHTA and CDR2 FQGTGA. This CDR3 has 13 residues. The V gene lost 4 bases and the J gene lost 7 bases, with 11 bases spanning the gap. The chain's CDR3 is CASSSLNPNEQFF. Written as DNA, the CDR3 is TGTGCCAGCAGCTCGCTTAATCCGAATGAGCAGTTCTTC.

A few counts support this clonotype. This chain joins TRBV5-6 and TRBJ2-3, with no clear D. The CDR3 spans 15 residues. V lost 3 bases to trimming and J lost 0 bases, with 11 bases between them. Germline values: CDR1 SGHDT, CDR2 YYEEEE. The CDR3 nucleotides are TGTGCCAGCAGCTCAATCAGCTCTAGCACAGATACGCAGTATTTT. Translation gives CASSSISSSTDTQYF.

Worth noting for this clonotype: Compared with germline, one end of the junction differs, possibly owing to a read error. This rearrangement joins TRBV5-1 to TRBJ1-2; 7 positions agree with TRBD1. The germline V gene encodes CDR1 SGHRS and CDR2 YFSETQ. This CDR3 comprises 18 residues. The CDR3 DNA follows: TGCGTCAGCAGCCCCCGAGGGGGACAGACCAGAGATGGCTATGGCTACACCTTC. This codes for CVSSPRGGQTRDGYGYTF.

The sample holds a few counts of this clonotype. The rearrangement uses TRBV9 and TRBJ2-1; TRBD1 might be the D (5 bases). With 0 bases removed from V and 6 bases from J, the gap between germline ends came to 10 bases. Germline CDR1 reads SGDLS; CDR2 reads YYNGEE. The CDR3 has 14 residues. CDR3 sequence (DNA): TGTGCCAGCAGCGTAGAGGGGATCGGCAATGAGCAGTTCTTC. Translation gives CASSVEGIGNEQFF.

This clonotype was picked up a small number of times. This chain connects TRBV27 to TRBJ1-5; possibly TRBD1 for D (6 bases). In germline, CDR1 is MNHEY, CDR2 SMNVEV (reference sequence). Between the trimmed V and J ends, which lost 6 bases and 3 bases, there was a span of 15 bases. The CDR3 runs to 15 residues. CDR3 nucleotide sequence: TGTGCCAGCAGGCCTGGACAGTACACCAATCAGCCCCAGCATTTT. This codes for CASRPGQYTNQPQHF.

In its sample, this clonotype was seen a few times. The CDR3, as DNA: TGTGCCAGCTCACCAACAGCGGGAGGCTACAATGAGCAGTTCTTC. This translates into CASSPTAGGYNEQFF. The rearrangement links TRBV18 to TRBJ2-1; 9 bases agree with TRBD2. The CDR3 is made up of 15 amino acids. The V gene end was trimmed by 2 bases and the J gene end by 3 bases; junction bases not matched to a gene: 2. Per the germline V gene, CDR1 is KGHSH and CDR2 is LQKENI.

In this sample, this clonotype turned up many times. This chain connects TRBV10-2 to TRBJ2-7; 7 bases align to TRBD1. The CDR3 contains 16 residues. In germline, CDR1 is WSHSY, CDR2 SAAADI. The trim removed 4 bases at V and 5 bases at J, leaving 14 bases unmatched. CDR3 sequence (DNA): TGCGCCAGCAGTGTCTCCCGGGACAGACTTGTGCACGAGCAGTACTTC. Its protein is CASSVSRDRLVHEQYF.

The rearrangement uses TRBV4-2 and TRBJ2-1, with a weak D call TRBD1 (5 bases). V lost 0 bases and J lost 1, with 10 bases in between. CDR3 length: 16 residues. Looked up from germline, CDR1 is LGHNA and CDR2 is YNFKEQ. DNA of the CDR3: TGTGCCAGCAGCCAAGATAGGGCAGGGTCCTACAATGAGCAGTTCTTC. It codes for CASSQDRAGSYNEQFF.

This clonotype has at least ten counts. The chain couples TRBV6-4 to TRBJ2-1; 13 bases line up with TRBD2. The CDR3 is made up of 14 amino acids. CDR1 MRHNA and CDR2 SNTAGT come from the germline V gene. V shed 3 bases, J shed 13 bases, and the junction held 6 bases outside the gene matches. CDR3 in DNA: TGTGCCAGCAGTGATAGTGGACTAGCGGGAGTACAGTTCTTC. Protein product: CASSDSGLAGVQFF.